One and the same sample provided the 27 T cell receptor beta chains below, sequenced in a study of cytomegalovirus exposure and HLA in healthy donors. PCR was performed using 60 Vbeta and 13 Jbeta primers. Libraries were prepared by immunoSEQ multiplex PCR; TCRdb keeps only in-frame clonotypes and omits some of them. The sample lists approximately 77,000 clones, roughly 76% seen once, with roughly 7.1% in the top ten. Sequenced input: PBMCs. These TCRs come from a woman aged 40 to 50 in good health and CMV-seronegative.

This clone was seen more than once but under ten times. The chain joins TRBV7-8 to TRBJ1-5; the D is unclear. The CDR3 contains 14 residues. The V end lost 5 bases, the J end lost 2 bases, and 10 bases lay between the germline ends. CDR1 SGHVS and CDR2 FQNEAQ come from the germline V gene. CDR3 loop: CASSALVGNQPQHF. CDR3 nucleotide sequence: TGTGCCAGCAGCGCACTAGTTGGCAATCAGCCCCAGCATTTT.

The chain carries TRBV18 and TRBJ2-2; possible D gene TRBD1, 6 bases. There are 17 residues in the CDR3. The V and J ends lost 3 bases and 5 bases respectively, with 19 bases between them. Germline CDR1 reads KGHSH; CDR2 reads LQKENI. CDR3 in amino acids: CASSPSRQAQGTGELFF. CDR3 DNA sequence: TGTGCCAGCTCACCGTCTAGACAGGCCCAGGGGACCGGGGAGCTGTTTTTT.

This chain uses TRBV15 with TRBJ1-1; 10 bases line up with TRBD1. The CDR3 contains 15 residues. V was clipped by 3 bases and J by 4 bases; unmatched bases: 5. Germline loops: CDR1 LNHNV, CDR2 YYDKDF (reference sequence). CDR3 in amino acids: CATSSPGQGFTEAFF. The CDR3 DNA follows: TGTGCCACCAGCAGTCCGGGACAGGGGTTCACTGAAGCTTTCTTT.

The rearrangement links TRBV27 to TRBJ1-1, with a weak D call TRBD1 (6 bases). V lost 6 bases and J 1 base, leaving 12 bases between the germline ends. The CDR3 is 14 residues long. Germline loops: CDR1 MNHEY, CDR2 SMNVEV (reference sequence). The CDR3 coding sequence is TGTGCCAGCAGCCACCTCAGGGGGAACACTGAAGCTTTCTTT. Protein sequence: CASSHLRGNTEAFF.

J is TRBJ2-1 and V is TRBV5-1, with unresolved D. This CDR3 is 12 amino acids long. CDR1 is SGHRS, CDR2 YFSETQ, per germline. V dropped 0 bases and J dropped 7 bases, with 5 bases sitting between them. CDR3 in amino acids: CASSLVRNEQFF. The DNA of the CDR3 is TGCGCCAGCAGCTTGGTCAGAAATGAGCAGTTCTTC. Filled out from reference TRBV5-1 and TRBJ2-1, the complete variable domain reads KAGVTQTPRYLIKTRGQQVTLSCSPISGHRSVSWYQQTPGQGLQFLFEYFSETQRNKGNFPGRFSGRQFSNSRSEMNVSTLELGDSALYLCASSLVRNEQFFGPGTRLTVL.

This clone counts as medium-sized (0.01 to 0.1%). This chain connects TRBV15 to TRBJ1-5; TRBD1 aligns across 9 bases. V was clipped by 7 bases and J by 1 base; unmatched bases: 5. Germline V gives CDR1 LNHNV, CDR2 YYDKDF (reference sequence). CDR3 length: 15 residues. CDR3 nucleotide sequence: TGTGCCACCACGGACAGGGGAGGAAGCAATCAGCCCCAGCATTTT. Protein: CATTDRGGSNQPQHF.

The chain employs TRBV21-1 and TRBJ1-2; the D call TRBD1 from the table was never checked on the DNA. TRBV21-1 is labeled a pseudogene. CDR3 length: 16 amino acids. The CDR3 nucleotides read TGTGCCAGCAGCAAGCGGACAGGGGGAGTTTGCTATGGCTACACCTTC. Translation: CASSKRTGGVCYGYTF.

J is TRBJ2-2 and V is TRBV2; D possibly corresponds to TRBD2 (5 bases). The V end lost 5 bases, the J end lost 3 bases, and 7 bases lay between the germline ends. Germline V gene data show CDR1 as SNHLY and CDR2 as FYNNEI. The CDR3 has 13 residues. DNA for the CDR3: TGTGCCAGCAGTATGAGGGACACCGGGGAGCTGTTTTTT. Translation: CASSMRDTGELFF.

V is TRBV9 and J is TRBJ2-5; D gene ambiguous. The CDR3 runs to 12 residues. From germline, CDR1 is SGDLS and CDR2 YYNGEE. Trimming cost V 3 bases and J 4 bases, with 7 bases left between them. CDR3 amino acids: CASSARGETQYF. The CDR3 DNA reads as TGTGCCAGCAGCGCCCGAGGAGAGACCCAGTACTTC.

The rearrangement links TRBV18 to TRBJ1-1, with 7 bases that match TRBD1. Trimming removed 0 bases from V and 2 bases from J; junction bases left unmatched: 3. CDR1 is KGHSH and CDR2 is LQKENI in the germline V gene. This CDR3 region has 15 residues. The CDR3 here is CASSPPNRGNTEAFF. For the CDR3, the DNA is TGTGCCAGCTCACCACCTAACAGGGGAAACACTGAAGCTTTCTTT.

Remarks on this clone: A read error may account for a junction end that differs from germline. This chain links TRBV28 with TRBJ2-1, with 10 bases fitting TRBD1. Germline CDR1 MDHEN, CDR2 SYDVKM. This CDR3 is built from 10 residues. The CDR3 loop reads CASSLGQGVF. The DNA for the CDR3 is TGTGCCAGCAGTTTAGGACAGGGGGTCTTC. Using reference TRBV28 and TRBJ2-1 for the parts outside the CDR3, the full variable domain is DVKVTQSSRYLVKRTGEKVFLECVQDMDHENMFWYRQDPGLGLRLIYFSYDVKMKEKGDIPEGYSVSREKKERFSLILESASTNQTSMYLCASSLGQGVFGPGTRLTVL.

The table lists this clone with a few counts. The V and J genes are TRBV7-9 and TRBJ2-1, with TRBD2 matching over 14 bases. Germline CDR1 is SEHNR and CDR2 is FQNEAQ (reference sequence). CDR3 length equals 15 residues. V lost 4 bases, J lost 6 bases, and 2 bases stayed unmatched. The CDR3 spells CASSWGLAGVNEQFF. As DNA, the CDR3 is TGTGCCAGCAGCTGGGGACTAGCGGGAGTCAATGAGCAGTTCTTC.

This clone came up a few times. The V call is TRBV28, the J call TRBJ1-1, with D unresolved. The germline V gene encodes CDR1 MDHEN and CDR2 SYDVKM. The CDR3 has 11 residues. The ends were cut back, 7 bases at V and 1 base at J, with 4 bases in the middle. In nucleotides, the CDR3 is TGTGCCAGCACAGGGAACACTGAAGCTTTCTTT. It yields the protein CASTGNTEAFF.

The chain employs TRBV5-4 and TRBJ2-1; 12 bases line up with TRBD2. The CDR3 length is 16 residues. Trimming took 5 bases from V and 9 from J; bases not matched to a gene: 12. Germline V gene sequence: CDR1 SGHNT, CDR2 YYREEE (reference sequence). The CDR3 nucleotides read TGTGCCAGCAGGGCGGAGGCTAGCGGGGGGGCACGTGAGCAGTTCTTC. It specifies CASRAEASGGAREQFF.

The J gene is TRBJ1-1, the V gene TRBV9; 8 positions agree with TRBD1. The CDR3 length is 14 residues. V trimming: 0 bases; J trimming: 5 bases; junction bases outside the gene matches: 3. The germline gives CDR1 SGDLS, CDR2 YYNGEE. The CDR3 bases are TGTGCCAGCAGCGTAGGGCAGGGGGCGACTGAAGCTTTCTTT. The encoded protein is CASSVGQGATEAFF.

This clone was recorded once. CDR3 DNA sequence: TGTGCCAGCAGTTCCGGGACTAGCGGGAGGTTCGAGCAGTACTTC. This encodes CASSSGTSGRFEQYF. The rearrangement joins TRBV7-9 to TRBJ2-7; 15 nucleotides match TRBD2. The CDR3 has 15 amino acids. Germline values: CDR1 SEHNR, CDR2 FQNEAQ (reference sequence). Trimming took 6 bases from V and 6 from J; bases not matched to a gene: 6.

This sequence joins TRBV7-9 and TRBJ2-1, with 11 bases matching TRBD1. This CDR3 contains 15 residues. The V and J ends lost 1 base and 6 bases, in that order; junction bases with no gene match: 2. Germline lookup yields CDR1 SEHNR and CDR2 FQNEAQ (reference sequence). CDR3 in amino acids: CASSLGDRGINEQFF. The CDR3 nucleotides are TGTGCCAGCAGCTTAGGGGACAGGGGGATCAATGAGCAGTTCTTC.

V gene TRBV11-2 combines with J gene TRBJ2-7; D might be TRBD1 (5 bases). Deletions cut 5 bases from V and 7 bases from J, with 9 bases between. This CDR3 is built from 11 residues. CDR1 is SGHAT and CDR2 is FQNNGV in the germline V gene. CDR3 residues: CASSVQGEQYF. As DNA, the CDR3 is TGTGCCAGCAGCGTTCAGGGTGAGCAGTACTTC.

V usage is TRBV19 and J usage is TRBJ1-5; TRBD1 aligns across 9 bases. CDR1 and CDR2 (germline): LNHDA, SQIVND (reference sequence). Unmatched junction bases numbered 8, after V lost 7 bases and J lost 1 base. There are 16 residues in the CDR3. Here the CDR3 DNA reads TGTGCCAGTACACAGGGGGCGCCTCGAAGCAATCAGCCCCAGCATTTT. This codes for CASTQGAPRSNQPQHF. Combining the CDR3 with reference TRBV19 and TRBJ1-5 gives the whole variable domain DGGITQSPKYLFRKEGQNVTLSCEQNLNHDAMYWYRQDPGQGLRLIYYSQIVNDFQKGDIAEGYSVSREKKESFPLTVTSAQKNPTAFYLCASTQGAPRSNQPQHFGDGTRLSIL.

This clone was recorded a few times. The chain uses TRBV30 and TRBJ1-5, with 8 bases matching TRBD1. The CDR3 extends over 14 amino acids. The junction had 15 bases not matched to a gene; V was cut back by 7 bases and J by 10 bases. Germline V CDR1 and CDR2: GTSNPN, SVGIG (reference sequence). For the CDR3, the DNA is TGTGCCTACGGTAGGGGGACAGGCATTTACCCCCAGCATTTT. The encoded protein is CAYGRGTGIYPQHF.

The gene calls are TRBV7-8 and TRBJ2-2; 8 nucleotides align to TRBD2. The germline V gene has CDR1 SGHVS and CDR2 FQNEAQ. The CDR3 consists of 16 residues. J lost 2 bases, V lost 3 bases, and 5 bases had no gene match. The CDR3 nucleotides read TGTGCCAGCAGCTTGGGGGTAGCGGGAAACACCGGGGAGCTGTTTTTT. The encoded protein is CASSLGVAGNTGELFF.

This clone was recorded only once. This rearrangement joins TRBV30 to TRBJ1-2; D is possibly TRBD1 (5 bases). V shed 0 bases and J shed 8 bases, with 10 bases lying between them. Germline V lookup: CDR1 GTSNPN, CDR2 SVGIG (reference sequence). The CDR3 has 12 amino acids. The CDR3 loop reads CAWSVGARGYTF. The CDR3, as DNA: TGTGCCTGGAGTGTAGGGGCGAGGGGCTACACCTTC.

V is TRBV27 and J is TRBJ2-3; the match to TRBD1 covers 7 bases. Trimming cost V 10 bases and J 4 bases; bases outside gene matches: 11. Germline V gene sequence: CDR1 MNHEY, CDR2 SMNVEV (reference sequence). The length of the CDR3 is 14 residues. CDR3 protein: CATGWTGLPDTQYF. CDR3 nucleotides: TGTGCCACCGGATGGACAGGTTTGCCAGATACGCAGTATTTT.

This chain links TRBV6-1 with TRBJ1-5; D is unclear. This CDR3 spans 15 amino acids. Trimming took 3 bases from V and 0 from J, leaving 9 bases between them. Germline loops: CDR1 MNHNS, CDR2 SASEGT. The CDR3 DNA sequence: TGTGCCAGCAGTGAGACACGTTATAGCAATCAGCCCCAGCATTTT. This gives the protein CASSETRYSNQPQHF.

The rearrangement links TRBV12-1 to TRBJ2-1; the table's D call, TRBD2, has no DNA check behind it. TRBV12-1 counts as a pseudogene. The CDR3 loop spans 14 amino acids. The DNA of the CDR3 is TGTGCCAGCAGGATGGCGGCGGGAGTTCGTGAGCAGTTCTTC. As protein: CASRMAAGVREQFF.

The rearrangement joins TRBV4-1 to TRBJ2-1; D unclear. The V and J ends lost 1 base and 5 bases respectively, with 15 bases between them. Germline-derived CDR1 and CDR2 are MGHRA and YSYEKL. This CDR3 is built from 16 residues. CDR3 nucleotides: TGCGCCAGCAGCCAAGGCAGACTTATGAGGAACAATGAGCAGTTCTTC. This translates into CASSQGRLMRNNEQFF.

V is TRBV29-1 and J is TRBJ2-7; D remains unclear. The ends were cut back, 4 bases at V and 3 bases at J, with 10 bases in the middle. This CDR3 has 12 amino acids. Germline V gene data show CDR1 as SQVTM and CDR2 as ANQGSEA. The CDR3 DNA reads TGCAGCGTTGTCGACAACAACTACGAGCAGTACTTC. The encoded protein is CSVVDNNYEQYF.